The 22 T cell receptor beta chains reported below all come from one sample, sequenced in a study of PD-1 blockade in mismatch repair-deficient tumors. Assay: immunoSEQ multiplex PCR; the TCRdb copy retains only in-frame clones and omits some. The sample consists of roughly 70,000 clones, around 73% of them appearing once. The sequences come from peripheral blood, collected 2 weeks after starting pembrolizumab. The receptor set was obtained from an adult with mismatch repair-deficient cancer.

CDR3 loop: CASSQDIGLRASNQPQHF. CDR3 nucleotide sequence: TGCGCCAGCAGCCAAGATATCGGCCTAAGGGCCAGCAATCAGCCCCAGCATTTT. This chain joins TRBV4-1 and TRBJ1-5; no clear D. The V gene lost 0 bases and the J gene lost 1 base, with 16 bases spanning the gap. The CDR3 spans 18 residues. Germline V lookup: CDR1 MGHRA, CDR2 YSYEKL.

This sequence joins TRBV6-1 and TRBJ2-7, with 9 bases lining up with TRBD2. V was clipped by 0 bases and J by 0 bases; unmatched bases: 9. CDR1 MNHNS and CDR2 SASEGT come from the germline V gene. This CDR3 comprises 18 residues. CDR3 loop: CASSEASPGLARSYEQYF. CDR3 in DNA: TGTGCCAGCAGTGAAGCGTCCCCCGGACTAGCGCGCTCCTACGAGCAGTACTTC.

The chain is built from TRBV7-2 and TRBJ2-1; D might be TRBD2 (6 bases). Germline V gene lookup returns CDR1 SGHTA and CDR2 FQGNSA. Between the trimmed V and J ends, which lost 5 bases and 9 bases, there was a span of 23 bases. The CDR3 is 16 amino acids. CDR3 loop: CASSKGIRERAGEQFF. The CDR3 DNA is TGTGCCAGCAGCAAAGGAATACGGGAGAGGGCAGGTGAGCAGTTCTTC.

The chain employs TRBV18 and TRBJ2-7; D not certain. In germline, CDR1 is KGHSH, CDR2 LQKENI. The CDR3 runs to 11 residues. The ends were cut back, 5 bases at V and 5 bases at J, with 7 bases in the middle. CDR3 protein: CASSTRDEQYF. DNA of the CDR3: TGTGCCAGCTCAACCCGGGACGAGCAGTACTTC. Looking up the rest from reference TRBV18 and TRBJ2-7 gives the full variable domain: NAGVMQNPRHLVRRRGQEARLRCSPMKGHSHVYWYRQLPEEGLKFMVYLQKENIIDESGMPKERFSAEFPKEGPSILRIQQVVRGDSAAYFCASSTRDEQYFGPGTRLTVT.

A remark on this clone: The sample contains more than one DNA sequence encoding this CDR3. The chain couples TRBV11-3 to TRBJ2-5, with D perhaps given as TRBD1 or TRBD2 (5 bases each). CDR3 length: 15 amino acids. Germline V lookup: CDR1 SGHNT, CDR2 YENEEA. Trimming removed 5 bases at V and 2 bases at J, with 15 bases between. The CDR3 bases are TGTGCCAGCAGCCTGGGACGGCACCTTCAAGAGACCCAGTACTTC. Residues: CASSLGRHLQETQYF.

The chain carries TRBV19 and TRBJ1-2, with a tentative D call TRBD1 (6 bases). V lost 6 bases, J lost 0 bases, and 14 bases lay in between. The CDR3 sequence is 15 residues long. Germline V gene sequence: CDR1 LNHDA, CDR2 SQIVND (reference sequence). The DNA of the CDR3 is TGTGCCAGTAGAAGGGGGTTAGGGCCTAACTATGGCTACACCTTC. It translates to CASRRGLGPNYGYTF.

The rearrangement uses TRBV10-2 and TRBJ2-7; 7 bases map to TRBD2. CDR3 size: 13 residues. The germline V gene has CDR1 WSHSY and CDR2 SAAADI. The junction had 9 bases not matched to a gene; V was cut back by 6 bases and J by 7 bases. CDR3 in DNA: TGCGCCAGCAGAGCGGGACCGACGCGGGAGCAGTACTTC. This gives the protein CASRAGPTREQYF.

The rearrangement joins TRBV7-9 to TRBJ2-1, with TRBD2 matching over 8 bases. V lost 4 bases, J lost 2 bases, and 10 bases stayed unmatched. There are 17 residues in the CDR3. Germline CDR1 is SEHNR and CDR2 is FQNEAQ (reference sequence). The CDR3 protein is CASSSKRAGAAYNEQFF. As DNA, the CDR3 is TGTGCCAGCAGCTCGAAACGAGCGGGAGCCGCCTACAATGAGCAGTTCTTC.

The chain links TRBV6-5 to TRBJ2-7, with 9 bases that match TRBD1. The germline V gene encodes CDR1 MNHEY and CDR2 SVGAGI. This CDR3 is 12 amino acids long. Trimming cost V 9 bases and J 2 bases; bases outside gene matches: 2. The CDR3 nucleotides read TGTGCCAGTGGGGACAGGGCCTACGAGCAGTACTTC. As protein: CASGDRAYEQYF.

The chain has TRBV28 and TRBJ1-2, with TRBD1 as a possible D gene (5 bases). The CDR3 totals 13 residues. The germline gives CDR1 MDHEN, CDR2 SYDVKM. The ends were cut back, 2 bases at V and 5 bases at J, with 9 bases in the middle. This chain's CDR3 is CASSLGTAYGYTF. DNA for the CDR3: TGTGCCAGCAGTTTAGGGACGGCTTATGGCTACACCTTC.

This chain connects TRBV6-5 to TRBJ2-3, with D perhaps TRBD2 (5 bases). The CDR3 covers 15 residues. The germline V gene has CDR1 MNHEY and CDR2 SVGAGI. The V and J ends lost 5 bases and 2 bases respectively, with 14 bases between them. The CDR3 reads CASSPTGYSTDTQYF. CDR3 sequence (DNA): TGTGCCAGCAGTCCCACGGGATACTCCACAGATACGCAGTATTTT.

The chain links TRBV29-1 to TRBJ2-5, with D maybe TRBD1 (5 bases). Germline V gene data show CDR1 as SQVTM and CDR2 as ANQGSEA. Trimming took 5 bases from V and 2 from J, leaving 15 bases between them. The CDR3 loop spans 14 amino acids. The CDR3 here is CSVKGRGRQETQYF. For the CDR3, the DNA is TGCAGCGTTAAAGGAAGGGGCAGGCAAGAGACCCAGTACTTC.

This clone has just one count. CDR3 residues: CSGLTSTNGYEQFF. CDR3 nucleotide sequence: TGCAGCGGGCTTACTAGCACTAATGGCTATGAGCAGTTCTTC. The chain has TRBV29-1 and TRBJ2-1; TRBD2 might be the D (6 bases). CDR3 length equals 14 residues. In germline, CDR1 is SQVTM, CDR2 ANQGSEA. With 7 bases removed from V and 8 bases from J, the gap between germline ends came to 21 bases.

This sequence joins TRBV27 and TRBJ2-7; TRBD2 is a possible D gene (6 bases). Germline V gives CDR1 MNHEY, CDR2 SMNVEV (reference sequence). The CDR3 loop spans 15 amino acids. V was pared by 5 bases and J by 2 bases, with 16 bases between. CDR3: CASSRRSSGAYEQYF. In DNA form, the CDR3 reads TGTGCCAGCAGTCGAAGGAGTAGCGGAGCCTACGAGCAGTACTTC.

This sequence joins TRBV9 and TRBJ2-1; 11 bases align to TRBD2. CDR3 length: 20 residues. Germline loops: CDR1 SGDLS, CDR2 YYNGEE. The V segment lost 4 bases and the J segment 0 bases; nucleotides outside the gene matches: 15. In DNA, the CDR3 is TGTGCCAGCAGCTCAACACTAGCGGGAGTGGATAGAAGCTCCTACAATGAGCAGTTCTTC. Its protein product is CASSSTLAGVDRSSYNEQFF.

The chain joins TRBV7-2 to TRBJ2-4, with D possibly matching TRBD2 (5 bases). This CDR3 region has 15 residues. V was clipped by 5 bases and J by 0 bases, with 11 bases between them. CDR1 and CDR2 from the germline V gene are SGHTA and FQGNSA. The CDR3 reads CASSRSGIAKNIQYF. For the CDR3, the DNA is TGTGCCAGCAGCCGAAGCGGAATAGCCAAAAACATTCAGTACTTC.

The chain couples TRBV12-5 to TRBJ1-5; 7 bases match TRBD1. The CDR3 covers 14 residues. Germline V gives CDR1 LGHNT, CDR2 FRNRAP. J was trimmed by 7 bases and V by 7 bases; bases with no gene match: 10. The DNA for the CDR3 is TGTGCTAGTGCCACCGACAGGGACGAGCAGCCCCAGCATTTT. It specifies CASATDRDEQPQHF.

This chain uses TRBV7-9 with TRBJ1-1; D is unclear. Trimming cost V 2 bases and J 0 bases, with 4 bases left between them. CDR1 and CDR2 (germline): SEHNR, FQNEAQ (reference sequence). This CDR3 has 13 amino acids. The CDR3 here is CASSLSLNTEAFF. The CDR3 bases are TGTGCCAGCAGCTTATCGCTGAACACTGAAGCTTTCTTT.

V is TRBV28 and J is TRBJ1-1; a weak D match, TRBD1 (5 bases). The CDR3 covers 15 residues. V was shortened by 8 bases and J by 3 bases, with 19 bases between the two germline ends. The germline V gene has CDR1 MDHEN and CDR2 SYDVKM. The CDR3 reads CASAGSTSRDTEAFF. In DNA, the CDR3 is TGTGCCAGCGCAGGGTCTACAAGTAGGGACACTGAAGCTTTCTTT.

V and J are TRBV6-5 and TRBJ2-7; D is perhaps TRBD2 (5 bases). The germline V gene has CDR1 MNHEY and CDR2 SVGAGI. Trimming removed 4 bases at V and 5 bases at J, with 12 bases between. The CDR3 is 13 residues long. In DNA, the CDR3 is TGTGCCAGCAGTTCCTATGGAGGTAACGAGCAGTACTTC. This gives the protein CASSSYGGNEQYF.

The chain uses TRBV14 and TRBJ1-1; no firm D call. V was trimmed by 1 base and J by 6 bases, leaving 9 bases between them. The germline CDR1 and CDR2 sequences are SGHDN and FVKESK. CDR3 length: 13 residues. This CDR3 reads CASSQVRGAEAFF. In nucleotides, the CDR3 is TGTGCCAGCAGCCAAGTGCGGGGTGCTGAAGCTTTCTTT.

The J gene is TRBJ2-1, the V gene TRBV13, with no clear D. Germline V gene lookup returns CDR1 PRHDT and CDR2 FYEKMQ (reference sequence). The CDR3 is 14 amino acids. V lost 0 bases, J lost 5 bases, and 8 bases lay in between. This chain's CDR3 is CASSLGGGNNEQFF. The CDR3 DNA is TGTGCCAGCAGCTTAGGGGGCGGCAACAATGAGCAGTTCTTC.